Following are 19 T cell receptor beta chains from one sample sequenced in a study of blood T cells in healthy people across ages. Using a J-beta primer mix together with a sample-barcoded 5' primer, a second PCR was run for roughly 6 to 11 cycles. TCRdb reprocessed the 5' RACE reads via MiXCR and lists one record per CDR3 protein. This sample has about 940,000 distinct CDR3 sequences, with about 48% found just once. The sequenced material came from blood. These receptors originate from a man aged 25 to 40 in good health.

The V gene is TRBV7-2, the J gene TRBJ1-4, with 7 bases lining up with TRBD1. The V gene end was trimmed by 1 base and the J gene end by 8 bases; junction bases not matched to a gene: 4. The CDR3 loop spans 14 amino acids. CDR1 and CDR2 from the germline V gene are SGHTA and FQGNSA. The CDR3 sequence is CASSLGDSKEKLFF. As DNA, the CDR3 is TGTGCCAGCAGCTTAGGGGACAGTAAAGAAAAACTGTTTTTT.

This chain uses TRBV6-1 with TRBJ1-2, with a weak D call TRBD1 (5 bases). The CDR3 covers 17 residues. CDR1 MNHNS and CDR2 SASEGT come from the germline V gene. The V gene lost 1 base and the J gene lost 2 bases, with 17 bases spanning the gap. The CDR3 sequence is CASSEETHNRLNYGYTF. In DNA, the CDR3 is TGTGCCAGCAGTGAAGAGACCCATAACAGGCTCAACTATGGCTACACCTTC.

The chain uses TRBV7-2 and TRBJ2-5, with a possible D match to TRBD2 (5 bases). Germline CDR1 is SGHTA and CDR2 is FQGNSA. The CDR3 is 12 amino acids. Trimming cost V 4 bases and J 10 bases, with 13 bases left between them. The CDR3 loop reads CASSSGEGGQYF. The CDR3 region has the DNA TGTGCCAGCAGCTCCGGAGAGGGCGGCCAGTACTTC.

This clonotype has more than one count but fewer than ten. V and J are TRBV12-3 or TRBV12-4 and TRBJ2-5; D is undetermined. This CDR3 comprises 14 residues. Trimming took 2 bases from V and 5 from J, leaving 12 bases between them. In DNA form, the CDR3 reads TGTGCCAGCAGTTTACAGGAACAAGGGGAGACCCAGTACTTC. It encodes CASSLQEQGETQYF.

This clonotype has only a few counts. The genes are TRBV20-1 and TRBJ2-7, with 11 bases that match TRBD2. The J segment lost 2 bases and the V segment lost 1 base, leaving 4 bases of the junction unmatched. The CDR3 has 15 amino acids. Germline V gene sequence: CDR1 DFQATT, CDR2 SNEGSKA (reference sequence). The CDR3 is CSARGGTSGTYEQYF. CDR3 DNA: TGCAGTGCTAGAGGTGGGACTAGCGGTACCTACGAGCAGTACTTC.

The V and J genes are TRBV4-3 and TRBJ1-2, with TRBD1 matching over 9 bases. Germline CDR1 and CDR2: LGHNA and YSLEER. With V trimmed by 2 bases and J by 6 bases, 1 base remained unmatched. The CDR3 runs 13 residues. The CDR3: CASSQRTGDGYTF. The CDR3 DNA is TGCGCCAGCAGCCAAAGGACAGGGGATGGCTACACCTTC.

This clonotype was observed a handful of times. The CDR3: CSSGLAGGTSTDTQYF. In DNA form, the CDR3 reads TGCAGTTCAGGGCTAGCGGGGGGCACTAGCACAGATACGCAGTATTTT. The chain carries TRBV20-1 and TRBJ2-3, with 11 bases matching TRBD2. The CDR3 loop spans 16 amino acids. The trim removed 8 bases at V and 0 bases at J, leaving 10 bases unmatched. Per the germline V gene, CDR1 is DFQATT and CDR2 is SNEGSKA (reference sequence).

The chain couples TRBV7-2 to TRBJ2-7; 9 nucleotides agree with TRBD2. Germline CDR1 is SGHTA and CDR2 is FQGNSA. The J segment lost 4 bases and the V segment lost 1 base, leaving 8 bases of the junction unmatched. The CDR3 has 16 amino acids. This CDR3 reads CASSLVGSGGEYEQYF. CDR3 DNA: TGTGCCAGCAGCTTAGTCGGTAGCGGGGGAGAGTACGAGCAGTACTTC.

The rearrangement joins TRBV20-1 to TRBJ2-5; D might be TRBD1 (5 bases). The CDR3 totals 15 residues. Per germline, CDR1 DFQATT and CDR2 SNEGSKA (reference sequence). Deletions cut 5 bases from V and 2 bases from J, with 18 bases between. The CDR3 is CSALPRAVVQETQYF. As DNA, the CDR3 is TGCAGTGCTCTCCCCAGGGCAGTCGTTCAAGAGACCCAGTACTTC.

This clonotype was seen many times. The chain has TRBV4-1 and TRBJ1-2; the D gene is possibly TRBD1 (6 bases). The length of the CDR3 is 13 residues. Looked up from germline, CDR1 is MGHRA and CDR2 is YSYEKL. Trimming shortened V by 3 bases and J by 5 bases, and 10 bases separated the two germline ends. Here the CDR3 reads CASSQGQIYGYTF. CDR3 DNA: TGCGCCAGCAGCCAGGGACAAATATATGGCTACACCTTC.

This clonotype was picked up a small number of times. This chain joins TRBV10-3 and TRBJ2-4; no reliable D call. Per germline, CDR1 ENHRY and CDR2 SYGVKD. Trimming removed 0 bases at V and 5 bases at J, with 8 bases between. The CDR3 runs 14 residues. The CDR3 here is CAISESALQNIQYF. The CDR3 nucleotides read TGTGCCATCAGTGAGTCCGCCCTCCAAAACATTCAGTACTTC.

Notes on this clonotype: This may come from a read error, since a much larger clone is one base off. The chain recombines TRBV7-9 with TRBJ2-3; TRBD2 matches at 8 bases. Germline lookup yields CDR1 SEHNR and CDR2 FQNEAQ (reference sequence). The CDR3 sequence is 15 residues long. DNA for the CDR3: TGTGCCAGCAGCTCCCTAGCGGGTGGCACAGATACGCGGTATTTT. It is translated as CASSSLAGGTDTRYF.

The genes are TRBV12-3 or TRBV12-4 and TRBJ1-4; unclear D gene. V was pared by 8 bases and J by 4 bases, with 14 bases between. The length of the CDR3 is 14 residues. Here the CDR3 reads CASGFNGFNEKLFF. The CDR3 nucleotides are TGTGCCAGCGGATTCAACGGATTTAATGAAAAACTGTTTTTT.

This clonotype was counted between two and nine times. The chain couples TRBV5-1 to TRBJ2-3; TRBD2 aligns across 9 bases. With V trimmed by 2 bases and J by 6 bases, 4 bases remained unmatched. The CDR3 has 14 amino acids. Germline CDR1 and CDR2: SGHRS and YFSETQ. CDR3 nucleotides: TGCGCCAGCAGCTTAGCGGGGGGCTACGATACGCAGTATTTT. The encoded protein is CASSLAGGYDTQYF.

This chain connects TRBV7-2 to TRBJ2-3; 8 positions match TRBD2. The germline gives CDR1 SGHTA, CDR2 FQGNSA. V trimming: 0 bases; J trimming: 11 bases; junction bases outside the gene matches: 7. The CDR3 loop spans 14 amino acids. As DNA, the CDR3 is TGTGCCAGCAGCTTAGCCACTAGCGGTCGAGAGCAGTATTTT. Protein sequence: CASSLATSGREQYF.

The CDR3 loop reads CASSRSSLEYEQYF. The CDR3, as DNA: TGTGCCAGCTCAAGGTCGTCACTCGAGTACGAGCAGTACTTC. The chain uses TRBV18 and TRBJ2-4; D gene uncertain. The J call may be wrong; the DNA end is better matched by TRBJ2-7. CDR1 and CDR2 from the germline V gene are KGHSH and LQKENI. The CDR3 totals 14 residues.

This clonotype was detected a few times. The chain joins TRBV28 to TRBJ2-7, with 9 bases fitting TRBD1. Trimming at V came to 5 bases and at J to 6 bases, leaving 14 bases not matched to a gene. CDR3 length: 16 amino acids. Germline V CDR1 and CDR2: MDHEN, SYDVKM. CDR3 amino acids: CASSPRSGTGLSEQYF. DNA of the CDR3: TGTGCCAGCAGTCCCCGATCCGGGACAGGGCTCTCCGAGCAGTACTTC.

This clonotype was detected only a few times. The rearrangement uses TRBV29-1 and TRBJ1-5; 7 bases line up with TRBD1. V shed 5 bases, J shed 4 bases, and the junction held 5 bases outside the gene matches. The CDR3 is made up of 13 amino acids. Germline V lookup: CDR1 SQVTM, CDR2 ANQGSEA. The CDR3 nucleotides are TGCAGCGTTCAGGGGGTAGCAAATCAGCCCCAGCATTTT. Translating it yields CSVQGVANQPQHF.

This clonotype was detected ten times or more. Given a much more abundant clone one base away, this may be a read error. V gene TRBV29-1 combines with J gene TRBJ2-5, with 8 positions matching TRBD2. Germline CDR1 SQVTM, CDR2 ANQGSEA. V was pared by 5 bases and J by 4 bases, with 9 bases of the junction left unmatched. The CDR3 sequence is 14 residues long. The CDR3 reads CSVNGRAGAETQYF. CDR3 DNA sequence: TGCAGCGTTAATGGACGAGCGGGGGCAGAGACCCAGTACTTC.